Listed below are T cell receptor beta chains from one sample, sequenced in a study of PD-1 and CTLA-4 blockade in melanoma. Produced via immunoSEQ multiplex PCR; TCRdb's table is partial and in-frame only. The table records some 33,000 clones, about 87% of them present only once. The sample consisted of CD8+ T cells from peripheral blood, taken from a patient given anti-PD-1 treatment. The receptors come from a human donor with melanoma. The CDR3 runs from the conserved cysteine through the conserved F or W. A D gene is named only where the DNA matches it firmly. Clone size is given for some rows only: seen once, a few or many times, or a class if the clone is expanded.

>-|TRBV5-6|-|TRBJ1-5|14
TGTGCCAGCAGCCGCCTCGACCCCGGCGGGCCCCAGCATTTT
CASSRLDPGGPQHF
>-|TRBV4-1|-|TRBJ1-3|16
TGCGCCAGCAGCCAAGAGGCCGGATCCTCTGGAAACACCATATATTTT
CASSQEAGSSGNTIYF
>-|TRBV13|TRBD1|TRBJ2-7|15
TGTGCCAGCAGCTTATGGGGGACAGGGGAGGGCGAGCAGTACTTC
CASSLWGTGEGEQYF
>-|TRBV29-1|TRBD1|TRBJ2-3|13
TGCAGCGGGGACAGTGAAAGCACAGATACGCAGTATTTT
CSGDSESTDTQYF
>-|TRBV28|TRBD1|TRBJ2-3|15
TGTGCCAGCAGTCCCGGGACAGGGGGTTTAGATACGCAGTATTTT
CASSPGTGGLDTQYF
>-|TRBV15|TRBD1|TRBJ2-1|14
TGTGCCACCAGGAACAGGGGCCCCTACAATGAGCAGTTCTTC
CATRNRGPYNEQFF
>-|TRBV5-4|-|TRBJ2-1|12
TGTGCCAGCAGCTTGGTTGACAATGAGCAGTTCTTC
CASSLVDNEQFF
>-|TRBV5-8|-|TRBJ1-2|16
TGTGCCAGCAGCCCTGGGACGGGGAATGGTCACTATGGCTACACCTTC
CASSPGTGNGHYGYTF
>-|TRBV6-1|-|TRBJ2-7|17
TGTGCCAGCAGTGAGGAAGGCCTCGGGACACTTGCCTACGAGCAGTACTTC
CASSEEGLGTLAYEQYF
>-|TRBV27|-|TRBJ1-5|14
TGTGCCAGCAGTCCCAGGGGTCGCAATCAGCCCCAGCATTTT
CASSPRGRNQPQHF
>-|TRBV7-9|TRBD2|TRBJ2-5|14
TGTGCCAGCAGCTCCCCGGGGGGGTTGGAGACCCAGTACTTC
CASSSPGGLETQYF
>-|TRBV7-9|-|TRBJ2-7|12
TGTGCCAGCAGCTTAGAGGCATACGAGCAGTACTTC
CASSLEAYEQYF
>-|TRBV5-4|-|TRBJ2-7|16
TGTGCCAGCAGCTTGGCCTCAGGGGCCCGACGCTACGAGCAGTACTTC
CASSLASGARRYEQYF
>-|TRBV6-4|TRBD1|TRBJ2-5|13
TGTGCCAGCAGCCGGGACAGTCAAGAGACCCAGTACTTC
CASSRDSQETQYF
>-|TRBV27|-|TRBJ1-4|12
TGTGCCAGCAGTTTCGGGAATGAAAAACTGTTTTTT
CASSFGNEKLFF
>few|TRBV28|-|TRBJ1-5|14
TGTGCCAGCAGTTTCGGAGGAAACGGTCAGCCCCAGCATTTT
CASSFGGNGQPQHF
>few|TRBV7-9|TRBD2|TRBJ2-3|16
TGTGCCAGCAGCGGGACTAGCGGGGACCTCACAGATACGCAGTATTTT
CASSGTSGDLTDTQYF
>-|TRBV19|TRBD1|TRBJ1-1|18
TGTGCCAGTAGTATAATTATACGGACAGGGGCTCCGAACACTGAAGCTTTCTTT
CASSIIIRTGAPNTEAFF
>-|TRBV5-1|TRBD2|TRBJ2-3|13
TGCGCCAGCAGCTTCACTAGCGCTGATACGCAGTATTTT
CASSFTSADTQYF
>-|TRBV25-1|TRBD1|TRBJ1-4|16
TGTGCCAGCAGTGAATATATAGGGGGCGGGAATGAAAAACTGTTTTTT
CASSEYIGGGNEKLFF
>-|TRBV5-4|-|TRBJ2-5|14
TGTGCCAGCAGCTTGGGGGGGTACCAAGAGACCCAGTACTTC
CASSLGGYQETQYF
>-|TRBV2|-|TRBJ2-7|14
TGTGCCAGCATCCCTTGGGCCGACTCCTACGAGCAGTACTTC
CASIPWADSYEQYF
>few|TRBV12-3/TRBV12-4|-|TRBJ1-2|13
TGTGCCAGCAGTCCGGACGAAGGCTATGGCTACACCTTC
CASSPDEGYGYTF
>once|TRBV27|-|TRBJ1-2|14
TGTGCCAGCAGTTTATACCCGGGGAACTATGGCTACACCTTC
CASSLYPGNYGYTF
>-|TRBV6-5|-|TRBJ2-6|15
TGTGCCAGCAGCCTCGACGGGTCTGGGGCCAACGTCCTGACTTTC
CASSLDGSGANVLTF
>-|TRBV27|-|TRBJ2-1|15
TGTGCCAGCAGTTTATCGGCAGGCGCCACCAATGAGCAGTTCTTC
CASSLSAGATNEQFF
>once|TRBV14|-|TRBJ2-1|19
TGTGCCAGCAGCCAAAACGGGGCATCCTTACGGGGGCCCGGCTTTGAGCAGTTCTTC
CASSQNGASLRGPGFEQFF
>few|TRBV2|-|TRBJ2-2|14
TGTGCCAGCAGTGAATGGGGGAACACCGGGGAGCTGTTTTTT
CASSEWGNTGELFF
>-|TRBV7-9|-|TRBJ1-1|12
TGTGCCAGCAGCCTGACGAGCCCTGAAGCTTTCTTT
CASSLTSPEAFF
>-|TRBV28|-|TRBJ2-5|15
TGTGCCAGCAGTCCTCAGGGGAAGGAGGGGGAGACCCAGTACTTC
CASSPQGKEGETQYF
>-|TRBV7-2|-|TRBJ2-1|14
TGTGCCAGCAGCGCCCCCGGAGGGTACAATGAGCAGTTCTTC
CASSAPGGYNEQFF
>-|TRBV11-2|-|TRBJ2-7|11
TGTGCCAGCAGCTTCCAGGGCGAGCAGTACTTC
CASSFQGEQYF
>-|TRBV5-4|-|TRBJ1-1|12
TGTGCCAGCACCGACGGGGCGGCTGAAGCTTTCTTT
CASTDGAAEAFF
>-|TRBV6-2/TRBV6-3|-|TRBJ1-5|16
TGTGCCAGCAGTCCCGGGACCGGAGGAGGCGGTCAGCCCCAGCATTTT
CASSPGTGGGGQPQHF
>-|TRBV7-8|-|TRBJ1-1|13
TGTGCCAGCAGTAACAGGGTGGGCACTGAAGCTTTCTTT
CASSNRVGTEAFF
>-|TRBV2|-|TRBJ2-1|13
TGTGCCAGCAGTGATACAGGGACGGATGAGCAGTTCTTC
CASSDTGTDEQFF
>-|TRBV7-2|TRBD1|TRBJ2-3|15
TGTGCCAGCAGCCAGACAGGGTCTAGCACAGATACGCAGTATTTT
CASSQTGSSTDTQYF
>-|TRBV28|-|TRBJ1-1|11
TGTGCCAGCCGTTCAGTGACTGAAGCTTTCTTT
CASRSVTEAFF
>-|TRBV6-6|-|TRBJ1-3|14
TGTGCCAGCAGTTCCAGGGTTGATGGAAACACCATATATTTT
CASSSRVDGNTIYF
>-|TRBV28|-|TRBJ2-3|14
TGTGCCAGCAGTTTGCAGAGCAGCACAGATACGCAGTATTTT
CASSLQSSTDTQYF
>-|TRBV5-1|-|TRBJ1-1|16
TGCGCCAGCAGCCCAAAAGCACAGGGAGTCGACACTGAAGCTTTCTTT
CASSPKAQGVDTEAFF
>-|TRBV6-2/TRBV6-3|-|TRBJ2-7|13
TGTGCCAGCAGTTATGGCGGGGCAGCCGAGCAGTACTTC
CASSYGGAAEQYF